The 10 T cell receptor beta chains reported below all come from one sample, sequenced in a study of shared clonotypes between healthy human individuals. CD45RO negativity and positive selection for CCR7 defined naive CD8 cells, a population that excluded terminally differentiated effector memory CD45RA+ cells. Sequencing was performed with immunoSEQ multiplex PCR; in TCRdb, only in-frame clones are kept and a portion is missing. The repertoire consists of about 2.1 million clones, with 93% occurring once and the leading ten covering more than 1.5%. What was sequenced was naive CD8+ T cells from PBMCs. These receptors were taken from a man between 18 and 29 years old in good health. Some clones in this sample may be carry-over from other donors' samples.

The rearrangement joins TRBV27 to TRBJ1-2; possible D gene TRBD1, 6 bases. V was cut by 5 bases and J by 0 bases, with 13 bases left in between. Germline V gene lookup returns CDR1 MNHEY and CDR2 SMNVEV (reference sequence). There are 15 residues in the CDR3. CDR3 protein: CASSPSTGANYGYTF. DNA for the CDR3: TGTGCCAGCAGTCCATCGACAGGCGCTAACTATGGCTACACCTTC.

The chain combines TRBV30 with TRBJ2-5, with 8 bases matching TRBD1. Germline V gives CDR1 GTSNPN, CDR2 SVGIG (reference sequence). The CDR3 has 14 residues. The trim removed 2 bases at V and 5 bases at J, leaving 7 bases unmatched. The CDR3 sequence is CAWSPGTGQETQYF. The CDR3, as DNA: TGTGCCTGGAGTCCGGGGACAGGACAGGAGACCCAGTACTTC.

The chain is built from TRBV28 and TRBJ1-5; TRBD1 is a possible D gene (6 bases). The V gene lost 3 bases and the J gene lost 13 bases, with 16 bases spanning the gap. Germline V gene sequence: CDR1 MDHEN, CDR2 SYDVKM. CDR3 size: 13 residues. In DNA, the CDR3 is TGTGCCAGCAGTTTTCCCACCAGGGGCGCGCAGCATTTT. Translating gives CASSFPTRGAQHF.

The V call is TRBV28, the J call TRBJ1-1; D might be TRBD1 (6 bases). With 5 bases removed from V and 5 bases from J, the gap between germline ends came to 15 bases. The CDR3 has 14 residues. CDR1 is MDHEN, CDR2 SYDVKM, per germline. For the CDR3, the DNA is TGTGCCAGCAGTCCCCGGGACATTAGGACTGAAGCTTTCTTT. Translating it yields CASSPRDIRTEAFF.

This sequence joins TRBV28 and TRBJ2-1; TRBD2 matches at 8 bases. The V gene end was trimmed by 6 bases and the J gene end by 9 bases; junction bases not matched to a gene: 13. Germline V CDR1 and CDR2: MDHEN, SYDVKM. The CDR3 runs 15 residues. The DNA of the CDR3 is TGTGCCAGCAGACAAAGCGGGAGAAAGGGGAGTGAGCAGTTCTTC. It specifies CASRQSGRKGSEQFF.

This chain links TRBV7-6 with TRBJ2-7; D possibly corresponds to TRBD1 (6 bases). Trimming shortened V by 3 bases and J by 3 bases, and 9 bases separated the two germline ends. This CDR3 contains 13 residues. Germline CDR1 reads SGHVS; CDR2 reads FNYEAQ. CDR3 in DNA: TGTGCCAGCAGCTTCGGACAGAACTACGAGCAGTACTTC. Its translation is CASSFGQNYEQYF.

The chain links TRBV9 to TRBJ2-7; perhaps TRBD1 as D (5 bases). The CDR3 is 15 residues long. Deletions cut 4 bases from V and 5 bases from J, with 19 bases between. Germline values: CDR1 SGDLS, CDR2 YYNGEE. CDR3 nucleotides: TGTGCCAGCAGCTCCTTGGGCAGGGATGTAGACGAGCAGTACTTC. This translates into CASSSLGRDVDEQYF.

J is TRBJ1-5 and V is TRBV7-6; D is perhaps TRBD1 (5 bases). The CDR3 totals 15 residues. The V gene's germline CDR1 is SGHVS and CDR2 FNYEAQ. V was clipped by 0 bases and J by 0 bases, with 6 bases between them. CDR3 in amino acids: CASSLAQGSNQPQHF. CDR3 bases: TGTGCCAGCAGCTTAGCCCAGGGTAGCAATCAGCCCCAGCATTTT.

The chain combines TRBV19 with TRBJ2-5; D may correspond to TRBD1 or TRBD2 (5 bases each). Germline CDR1 and CDR2: LNHDA and SQIVND (reference sequence). The CDR3 extends over 15 amino acids. Trimming removed 5 bases at V and 1 base at J, with 14 bases between. CDR3 sequence (DNA): TGTGCCAGTAGTCTAATGGGACGGATCCAAGAGACCCAGTACTTC. It is translated as CASSLMGRIQETQYF.

V gene TRBV13 combines with J gene TRBJ2-1; possible D gene TRBD2, 5 bases. V was clipped by 5 bases and J by 9 bases, with 17 bases between them. CDR1 is PRHDT, CDR2 FYEKMQ, per germline (reference sequence). The CDR3 covers 14 residues. The CDR3, as DNA: TGTGCCAGCAGCCCCACGTCGGACTTTCCTGAGCAGTTCTTC. Translation: CASSPTSDFPEQFF.